This T cell receptor beta chain came from a study of T cells in women clearing cervical HPV infection. General study points: Cases carried less TRBV6-7 than controls: about 0.1% versus 0.15%.

With respect to this clone: Its antigen is as yet unknown. The read gets to within 3 residues of the CDR3 end, and the germline J gene fills in the rest.

There are 15 residues in the CDR3. After removal of 3 bases from V and 6 bases from J, the junction contained 3 bases not matched to a gene. Profiling relied on immunoSEQ multiplex PCR, and the TCRdb table lists in-frame clones only, not all of them. This sample's table reports about 24,000 clones. The sequence was obtained from a woman aged 18-70 years with a cervical HPV16 infection that either progressed to CIN3+ or cleared (not recorded which). Material for sequencing was blood buffy coat. The rearrangement links TRBV12-3 or TRBV12-4 to TRBJ2-2; 11 bases match TRBD1. Incomplete CDR3 DNA: TGTGCCAGCAGTTTCGGACAGGGGGCATCCGGGGAG. Protein: CASSFGQGASGE. The entire CDR3 reads CASSFGQGASGELFF.